These 22 T cell receptor beta chains were all obtained from the same sample, sequenced in a study of T cells in localized non-small cell lung cancer. Some clones are missing from TCRdb's copy, which holds only in-frame ones; the method was immunoSEQ multiplex PCR. The data show about 82,000 clones, 60% to 85% seen once. The source was PBMCs, collected before any cancer treatment. These receptors came from a man between 35 and 75 years old with stage II squamous cell lung carcinoma.

The gene calls are TRBV5-6 and TRBJ1-5; tentatively, D is TRBD1 (6 bases). The CDR3 spans 14 residues. V was trimmed by 2 bases and J by 4 bases, leaving 10 bases between them. The germline V gene encodes CDR1 SGHDT and CDR2 YYEEEE. The CDR3 DNA reads as TGTGCCAGCAGCTTAACAGGGTTGAATCAGCCCCAGCATTTT. This codes for CASSLTGLNQPQHF.

V usage is TRBV6-1 and J usage is TRBJ2-3, with D hard to call. Per germline, CDR1 MNHNS and CDR2 SASEGT. The CDR3 is 14 amino acids. V gave up 0 bases and J gave up 1 base, with 5 bases separating them. The DNA of the CDR3 is TGTGCCAGCAGTGAAGCGTGGCGCACAGATACGCAGTATTTT. Amino acid sequence: CASSEAWRTDTQYF.

The chain carries TRBV4-3 and TRBJ1-1; weak D call: TRBD1 (6 bases). Germline values: CDR1 LGHNA, CDR2 YSLEER. The CDR3 runs 14 residues. The germline V and J ends were trimmed by 1 base and 5 bases, with 11 bases remaining between them. The CDR3 nucleotides are TGCGCCAGCAGCCAAGTGGATAGGGGGACTGAAGCTTTCTTT. Amino acid sequence: CASSQVDRGTEAFF.

The J gene is TRBJ2-2, the V gene TRBV7-3; TRBD2 matches at 8 bases. J lost 3 bases, V lost 4 bases, and 7 bases had no gene match. Germline CDR1 is SGHTA and CDR2 is FQGTGA. This CDR3 is 16 amino acids long. The CDR3 protein is CASSWGLAGHTGELFF. The CDR3 coding sequence is TGTGCCAGCAGCTGGGGGCTAGCGGGCCACACCGGGGAGCTGTTTTTT.

The chain recombines TRBV28 with TRBJ2-7, with 13 bases identical to TRBD2. V lost 3 bases to trimming and J lost 7 bases; unmatched junction nucleotides: 9. CDR1 MDHEN and CDR2 SYDVKM come from the germline V gene. The CDR3 sequence is 16 residues long. The DNA of the CDR3 is TGTGCCAGCAGTTTCTGGACTAGCGGGAGTCTGAGGGAGCAGTACTTC. This codes for CASSFWTSGSLREQYF.

The chain joins TRBV28 to TRBJ1-2; D gene unclear. V gave up 7 bases and J gave up 4 bases, with 13 bases separating them. Per the germline V gene, CDR1 is MDHEN and CDR2 is SYDVKM. This CDR3 has 13 amino acids. CDR3 DNA: TGTGCCAGCACCCTCCAGGAGGCCTATGGCTACACCTTC. Translating it yields CASTLQEAYGYTF.

This clone was detected a few times. The chain uses TRBV28 and TRBJ1-1; possible D gene TRBD1, 6 bases. V shed 3 bases and J shed 2 bases, with 10 bases lying between them. Germline V CDR1 and CDR2: MDHEN, SYDVKM. The CDR3 totals 14 residues. CDR3 amino acids: CASSFYRDNTEAFF. The CDR3 nucleotides read TGTGCCAGCAGTTTCTACAGGGACAACACTGAAGCTTTCTTT.

This clone was seen repeatedly, ten times or more. V gene TRBV11-1 combines with J gene TRBJ1-1; D is undetermined. The CDR3 covers 13 residues. Germline lookup yields CDR1 SGHAT and CDR2 FQDESV (reference sequence). The V gene lost 4 bases and the J gene lost 1 base, with 7 bases spanning the gap. This chain's CDR3 is CASSSEGNTEAFF. For the CDR3, the DNA is TGTGCCAGCAGCTCAGAGGGGAACACTGAAGCTTTCTTT.

V gene TRBV10-3 combines with J gene TRBJ1-3; TRBD1 might be the D (6 bases). The CDR3 covers 17 residues. V was pared by 2 bases and J by 2 bases, with 16 bases between. The germline V gene has CDR1 ENHRY and CDR2 SYGVKD. The DNA for the CDR3 is TGTGCCATCAGTGAGAAGAGAACAGGGACCCCTGGAAACACCATATATTTT. It translates to CAISEKRTGTPGNTIYF.

The CDR3 nucleotides read TGTGCCAGCAGCTTAGGGCTGAAAGAGACCCAGTACTTC. Protein sequence: CASSLGLKETQYF. The chain recombines TRBV7-3 with TRBJ2-5; the D is unclear. CDR1 SGHTA and CDR2 FQGTGA come from the germline V gene. This CDR3 comprises 13 residues. V shed 2 bases and J shed 3 bases, with 7 bases lying between them.

The chain joins TRBV30 to TRBJ2-1; D gene ambiguous. Between the trimmed V and J ends, which lost 2 bases and 0 bases, there was a span of 5 bases. The CDR3 is made up of 13 amino acids. The germline gives CDR1 GTSNPN, CDR2 SVGIG (reference sequence). Written as DNA, the CDR3 is TGTGCCTGGAGTCAAAGCTCCTACAATGAGCAGTTCTTC. Its translation: CAWSQSSYNEQFF.

This chain's CDR3 is CASSTPKPLLDEQYF. The CDR3 nucleotides are TGTGCCAGCAGTACCCCTAAGCCGTTGTTGGACGAGCAGTACTTC. V gene TRBV6-5 combines with J gene TRBJ2-7, with D hard to call. The CDR3 consists of 15 residues. V lost 5 bases, J lost 5 bases, and 19 bases lay in between. CDR1 MNHEY and CDR2 SVGAGI come from the germline V gene.

The chain has TRBV19 and TRBJ2-7, with 11 bases aligning to TRBD1. This CDR3 is 16 amino acids long. Losses at the gene ends were 4 bases for V and 4 bases for J; bases not matched to a gene: 9. Germline V gene sequence: CDR1 LNHDA, CDR2 SQIVND (reference sequence). CDR3 nucleotide sequence: TGTGCCAGTAGTAGCTCGATCGGACAGGGGGCGTACGAGCAGTACTTC. This encodes CASSSSIGQGAYEQYF.

This clone was detected a few times. The chain employs TRBV6-4 and TRBJ2-1; TRBD2 matches at 8 bases. V lost 3 bases and J lost 0; bases outside the gene matches: 4. This CDR3 has 16 amino acids. From germline, CDR1 is MRHNA and CDR2 SNTAGT. In DNA form, the CDR3 reads TGTGCCAGCAGTGAACGGGGGGGGAGCTCCTACAATGAGCAGTTCTTC. It yields the protein CASSERGGSSYNEQFF.

J is TRBJ2-3 and V is TRBV9; 10 bases map to TRBD2. V shed 4 bases and J 6 bases; nucleotides not matched to a gene: 8. This CDR3 has 15 amino acids. Germline CDR1 SGDLS, CDR2 YYNGEE. CDR3 nucleotides: TGTGCCAGCAGCACCCTAGCGGGAGATGCTGATACGCAGTATTTT. It translates to CASSTLAGDADTQYF.

CDR3 loop: CASSSGGESAKNIQYF. CDR3 DNA sequence: TGTGCCAGCAGCTCAGGGGGGGAGTCGGCCAAAAACATTCAGTACTTC. The chain couples TRBV9 to TRBJ2-4; either TRBD1 or TRBD2 may supply D (7 bases each). The CDR3 is made up of 16 amino acids. Germline assignment: CDR1 SGDLS and CDR2 YYNGEE. V was trimmed by 4 bases and J by 1 base, leaving 15 bases between them.

V and J are TRBV30 and TRBJ1-5, with D possibly TRBD1 on 6 matching bases. The V gene's germline CDR1 is GTSNPN and CDR2 SVGIG (reference sequence). This CDR3 spans 14 amino acids. The V and J ends lost 4 bases and 5 bases respectively, with 15 bases between them. As DNA, the CDR3 is TGTGCCTGGACCTTAAAGACAGGATATCAGCCCCAGCATTTT. Translated: CAWTLKTGYQPQHF.

This clone was seen a few times. The rearrangement uses TRBV6-6 and TRBJ1-6; tentative D call: TRBD1 (6 bases). Germline CDR1 is MNHNY and CDR2 is SVGAGI (reference sequence). The CDR3 spans 15 residues. V was clipped by 4 bases and J by 7 bases, with 14 bases between them. The CDR3 region is CASSLTGQPNSPLHF. The CDR3 DNA sequence: TGTGCCAGCAGTTTAACAGGACAGCCCAATTCACCCCTCCACTTT.

This clone occurred a few times. This chain uses TRBV28 with TRBJ1-2; weak D call: TRBD1 (6 bases). The germline V and J ends were trimmed by 7 bases and 1 base, with 13 bases remaining between them. Germline lookup yields CDR1 MDHEN and CDR2 SYDVKM. This CDR3 has 14 amino acids. The CDR3 protein is CASTMRGRNYGYTF. The DNA of the CDR3 is TGTGCCAGCACTATGCGGGGGCGTAACTATGGCTACACCTTC.

The gene calls are TRBV5-1 and TRBJ1-2; D is uncertain. The CDR3 sequence is 13 residues long. V dropped 3 bases and J dropped 8 bases, with 14 bases sitting between them. Germline CDR1 reads SGHRS; CDR2 reads YFSETQ. The chain's CDR3 is CASSSPGDRGYTF. DNA for the CDR3: TGCGCCAGCAGCTCACCAGGCGATCGGGGCTACACCTTC.

CDR3: CASSPGGGRKVTQYF. The CDR3 DNA is TGTGCCAGCAGCCCAGGGGGGGGCCGGAAGGTTACCCAGTACTTC. This chain joins TRBV7-2 and TRBJ2-5; D possibly uses TRBD1 or TRBD2 (7 bases each). CDR3 length: 15 residues. Germline V gene sequence: CDR1 SGHTA, CDR2 FQGNSA. V lost 5 bases and J lost 8, with 21 bases in between.

The V gene is TRBV4-1, the J gene TRBJ1-5, with TRBD1 as a possible D gene (6 bases). Germline values: CDR1 MGHRA, CDR2 YSYEKL. V lost 2 bases to trimming and J lost 8 bases, with 16 bases between them. The CDR3 extends over 15 amino acids. CDR3 DNA: TGCGCCAGCAGCCAAACCCCTACAGGGAAAGAGCCCCAGCATTTT. This translates into CASSQTPTGKEPQHF.